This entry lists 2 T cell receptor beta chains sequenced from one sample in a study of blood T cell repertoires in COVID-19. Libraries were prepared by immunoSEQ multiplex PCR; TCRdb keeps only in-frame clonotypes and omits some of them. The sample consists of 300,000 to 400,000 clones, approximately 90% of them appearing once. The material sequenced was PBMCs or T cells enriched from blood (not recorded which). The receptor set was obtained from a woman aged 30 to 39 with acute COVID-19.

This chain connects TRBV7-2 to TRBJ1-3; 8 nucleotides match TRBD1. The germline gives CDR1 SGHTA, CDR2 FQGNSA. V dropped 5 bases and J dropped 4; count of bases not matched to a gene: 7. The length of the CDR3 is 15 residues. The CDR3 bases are TGTGCCAGCAGCCAGAGGACAGGGTCAGGAAACACCATATATTTT. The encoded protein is CASSQRTGSGNTIYF.

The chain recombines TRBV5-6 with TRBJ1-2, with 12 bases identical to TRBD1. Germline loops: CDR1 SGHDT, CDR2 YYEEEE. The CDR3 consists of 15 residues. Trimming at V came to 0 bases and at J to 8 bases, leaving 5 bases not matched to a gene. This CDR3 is CASSLVGTGGAGYTF. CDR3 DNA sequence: TGTGCCAGCAGCTTGGTTGGGACAGGGGGCGCGGGCTACACCTTC.